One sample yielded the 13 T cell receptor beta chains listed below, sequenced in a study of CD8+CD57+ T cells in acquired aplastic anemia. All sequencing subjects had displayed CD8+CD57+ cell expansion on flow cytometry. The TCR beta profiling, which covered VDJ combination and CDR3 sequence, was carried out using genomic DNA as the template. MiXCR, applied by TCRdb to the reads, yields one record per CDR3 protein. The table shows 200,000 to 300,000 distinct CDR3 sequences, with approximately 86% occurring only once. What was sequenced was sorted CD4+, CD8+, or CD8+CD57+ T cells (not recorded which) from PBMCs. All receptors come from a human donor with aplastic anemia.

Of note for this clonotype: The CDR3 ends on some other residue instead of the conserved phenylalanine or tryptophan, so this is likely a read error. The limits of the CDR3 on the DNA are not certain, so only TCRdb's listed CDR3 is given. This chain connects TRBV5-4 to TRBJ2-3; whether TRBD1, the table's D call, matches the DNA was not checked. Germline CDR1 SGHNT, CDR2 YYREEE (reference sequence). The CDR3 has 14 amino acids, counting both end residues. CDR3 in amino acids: CASSFTGAMGRSSV.

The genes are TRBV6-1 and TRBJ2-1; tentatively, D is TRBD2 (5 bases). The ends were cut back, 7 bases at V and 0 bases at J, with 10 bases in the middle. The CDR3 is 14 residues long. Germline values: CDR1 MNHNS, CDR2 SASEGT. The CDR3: CASTKRYSYNEQFF. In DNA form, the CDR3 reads TGTGCCAGCACCAAGCGGTACTCCTACAATGAGCAGTTCTTC.

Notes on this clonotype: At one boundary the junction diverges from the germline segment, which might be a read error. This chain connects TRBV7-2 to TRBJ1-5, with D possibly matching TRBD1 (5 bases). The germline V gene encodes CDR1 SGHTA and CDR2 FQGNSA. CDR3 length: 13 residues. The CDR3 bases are TGTGCCAGCAGCCATGCAGGGAGTCAGCCCCCGCATTTT. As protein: CASSHAGSQPPHF.

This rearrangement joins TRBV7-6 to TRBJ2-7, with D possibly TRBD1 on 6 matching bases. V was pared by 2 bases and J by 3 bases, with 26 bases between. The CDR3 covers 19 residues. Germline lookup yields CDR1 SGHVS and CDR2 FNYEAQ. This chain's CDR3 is CASSLSTSPRGRSDYEQYF. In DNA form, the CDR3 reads TGTGCCAGCAGCTTATCCACTTCCCCCAGGGGTAGATCGGACTACGAGCAGTACTTC.

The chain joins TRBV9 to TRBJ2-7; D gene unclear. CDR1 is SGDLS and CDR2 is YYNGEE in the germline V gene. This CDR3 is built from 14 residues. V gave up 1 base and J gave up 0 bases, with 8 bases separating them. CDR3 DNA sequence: TGTGCCAGCAGCGTATACCAGAACTCCTACGAGCAGTACTTC. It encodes CASSVYQNSYEQYF. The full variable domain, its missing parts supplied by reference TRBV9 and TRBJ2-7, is DSGVTQTPKHLITATGQRVTLRCSPRSGDLSVYWYQQSLDQGLQFLIQYYNGEERAKGNILERFSAQQFPDLHSELNLSSLELGDSALYFCASSVYQNSYEQYFGPGTRLTVT.

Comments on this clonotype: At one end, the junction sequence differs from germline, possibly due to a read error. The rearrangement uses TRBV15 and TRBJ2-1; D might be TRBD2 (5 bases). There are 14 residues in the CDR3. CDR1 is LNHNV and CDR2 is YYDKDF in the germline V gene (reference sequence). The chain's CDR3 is CATSGGRGQNAQFF. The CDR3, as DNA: TGTGCCACCAGCGGCGGCCGCGGGCAGAATGCGCAGTTCTTC.

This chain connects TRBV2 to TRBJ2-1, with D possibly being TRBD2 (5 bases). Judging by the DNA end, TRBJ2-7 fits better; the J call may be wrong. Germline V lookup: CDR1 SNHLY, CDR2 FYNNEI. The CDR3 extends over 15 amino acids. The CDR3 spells CASSIRRGPPYEQYF. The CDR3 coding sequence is TGTGCCAGCAGTATCCGTAGAGGGCCCCCCTACGAGCAGTACTTC.

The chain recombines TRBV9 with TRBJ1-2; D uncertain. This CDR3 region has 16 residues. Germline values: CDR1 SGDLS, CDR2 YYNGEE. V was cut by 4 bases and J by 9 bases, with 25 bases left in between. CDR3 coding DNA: TGTGCCAGCAGCCCACCCCGCAGAAGAACACTGAAGCGCTACACCTTC. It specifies CASSPPRRRTLKRYTF.

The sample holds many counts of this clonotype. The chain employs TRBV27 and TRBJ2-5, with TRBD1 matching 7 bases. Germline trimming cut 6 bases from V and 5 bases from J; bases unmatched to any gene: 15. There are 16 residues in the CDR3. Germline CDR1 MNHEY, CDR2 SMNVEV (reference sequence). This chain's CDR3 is CASRKIDTGVRETQYF. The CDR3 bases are TGTGCCAGCAGAAAAATCGACACAGGGGTGAGGGAGACCCAGTACTTC.

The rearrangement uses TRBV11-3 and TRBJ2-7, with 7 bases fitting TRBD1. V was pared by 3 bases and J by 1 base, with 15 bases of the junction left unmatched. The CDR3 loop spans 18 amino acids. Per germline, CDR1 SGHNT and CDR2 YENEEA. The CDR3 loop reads CASSFGRQGTALSYEQYV. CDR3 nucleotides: TGTGCCAGCAGCTTTGGGCGGCAAGGGACAGCCCTTTCCTACGAGCAGTACGTC.

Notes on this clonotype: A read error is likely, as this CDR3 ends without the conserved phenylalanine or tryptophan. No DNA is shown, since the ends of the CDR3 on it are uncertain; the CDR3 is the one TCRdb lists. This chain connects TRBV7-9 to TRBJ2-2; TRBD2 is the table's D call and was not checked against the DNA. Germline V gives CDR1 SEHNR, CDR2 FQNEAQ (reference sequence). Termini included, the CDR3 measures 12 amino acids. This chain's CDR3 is CASTKGLGGLFV.

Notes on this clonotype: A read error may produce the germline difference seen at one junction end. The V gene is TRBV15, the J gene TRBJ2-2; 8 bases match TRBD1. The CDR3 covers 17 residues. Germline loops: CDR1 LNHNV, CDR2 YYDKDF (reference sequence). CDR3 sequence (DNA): TGTGCCAGCAGCTCTCCGGGACAGGACTTGAACACCGAGGAGCTGTTTTTT. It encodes CASSSPGQDLNTEELFF.

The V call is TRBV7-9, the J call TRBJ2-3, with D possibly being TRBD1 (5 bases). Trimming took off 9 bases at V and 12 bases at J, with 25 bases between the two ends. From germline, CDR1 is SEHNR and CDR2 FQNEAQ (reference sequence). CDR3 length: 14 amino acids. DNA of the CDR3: TGTGCCAGACAGGTGGCTAGGGGTCCCCAGTACCAGTATTTT. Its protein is CARQVARGPQYQYF.